This TCR beta chain appears in the sequencing data of a study of blood T cell repertoires in COVID-19. Study details: Samples taken during acute and convalescent COVID-19 were collected in the United States, Italy and Spain. PBMCs, B-cell-depleted T cells, or T cells were the source of the cDNA or gDNA that made up the material.

Clones were sequenced by immunoSEQ multiplex PCR, and TCRdb holds only the in-frame ones, with some missing. The sample lists some 190,000 clones; 80% were seen once. The CDR3 runs 20 residues. V lost 2 bases and J 1 base, leaving 24 bases between the germline ends. Germline V lookup: CDR1 MDHEN, CDR2 SYDVKM. The study recruited people aged roughly 18 to 95 years across 20 to 30 US areas. Researchers sorted participants into cohorts using their self-reported clinical history. V gene TRBV28 combines with J gene TRBJ1-5; weak D call: TRBD1 (5 bases). Sequencing was carried out using PBMCs or T cells enriched from blood (not recorded which). This clonotype was sampled from a man aged 25-40 years with acute COVID-19. CDR3 loop: CASSLRETVVGSSSNQPQHF. In nucleotides, the CDR3 is TGTGCCAGCAGTTTACGAGAGACAGTGGTGGGTAGTAGCAGCAATCAGCCCCAGCATTTT.